This T cell receptor (beta chain) stems from a study of radiation and T cells in renal cell carcinoma. The CDR3 contains 13 residues. V was trimmed by 7 bases and J by 4 bases, leaving 12 bases between them. Germline assignment: CDR1 SGHDN and CDR2 FVKESK. Repertoires were generated with immunoSEQ multiplex PCR, while TCRdb's copy carries only in-frame clones and drops some. The table lists 140,000 or so clones, roughly 90% of them singletons. The sample's time point: baseline pretreatment blood. Treatment meaning: 15 Gy SBRT to primary tumor, nephrectomy 4 weeks later. The gene calls are TRBV14 and TRBJ2-3, with D perhaps matching TRBD1 (6 bases). This sample comprised blood, obtained from a patient whose treatment included radiotherapy and nephrectomy. The sequence was collected from a woman aged 45 to 65 with renal cell carcinoma. The CDR3 bases are TGTGCCAGCACTAGAGGGGGTTCAGATACGCAGTATTTT. It translates to CASTRGGSDTQYF.